In this sample, the clone carrying this T cell receptor beta chain turned up a few times. Antigen specificity is unknown. CD45RO+ cells joined CCR7-negative CD45RA+ TemRA cells to form CD8 memory. Execution of the assay was at deep level. Repertoires were generated with immunoSEQ multiplex PCR, while TCRdb's copy carries only in-frame clones and drops some. Of approximately 320,000 clones in the sample, about nine tenths were seen once. V lost 0 bases, J lost 4 bases, and 13 bases lay in between. The CDR3 consists of 15 residues. Germline-derived CDR1 and CDR2 are LGHNA and YSLEER. The sample originates from a study of shared clonotypes between healthy human individuals. Findings and limits, study-wide: Across four donors, naive CD4 shared approximately 4.5%, naive CD8 more than 3%, memory CD4 approximately 2.5%, memory CD8 more than 0.35%.

Sequenced material: memory CD8+ T cells sorted from blood. Subset noted: CD45RO+ cells pooled with CCR7-negative TemRA cells. This receptor was obtained from a man younger than 30 in good health. The chain is built from TRBV4-3 and TRBJ2-7; D may be TRBD1 or TRBD2 (5 bases each). CDR3 sequence: CASSQDLGGGYEQYF. The CDR3 DNA reads as TGCGCCAGCAGCCAAGACCTGGGTGGGGGATACGAGCAGTACTTC.